This TCR beta chain was sequenced during a study of shared clonotypes between healthy human individuals. General study findings and limits: Donor clonotype sharing was expected to depend on sequencing depth.

About this clone itself: Its antigen is not known.

This CDR3 contains 16 residues. Germline CDR1 MDHEN, CDR2 SYDVKM. V was shortened by 6 bases and J by 0 bases, with 18 bases between the two germline ends. Deep was the level at which the assay was run. How the authors handled the data: There were no quality scores in the junction-only immunoSEQ sequences, so filtering differed. Assay: immunoSEQ multiplex PCR; the TCRdb copy retains only in-frame clones and omits some. That table gives V, J and clone size, and the DNA gave D and trimming. The profile shows some 490,000 clones, roughly 80% of them singletons. Some 90 million PBMCs supplied genomic DNA for unsorted samples.

The chain has TRBV28 and TRBJ2-7; D may match TRBD1 or TRBD2 (5 bases each). The specimen was PBMCs. The receptor comes from a woman between 40 and 55 years old in good health. Some clones in this sample may be carry-over from other donors' samples. CDR3 sequence reads: CASSVPGPPHSYEQYF. The CDR3 DNA is TGTGCCAGCAGCGTACCGGGACCACCCCACTCCTACGAGCAGTACTTC.